The subject of this entry is one T cell receptor beta chain. Its antigen is unidentified. This specimen belongs to a study of blood T cells in healthy people across ages. Overall study findings and caveats: Naive CD4+ cells and diversity were both higher in long-lived donors than in aged donors. A roughly linear fall in TCR beta diversity per million T cells was seen with increasing age. As naive T cell percentage varied, TCR beta diversity correlated strongly with it.

The second PCR ran roughly 7 to 12 cycles with a sample-barcoded 5' primer and J-beta primers. Each cDNA molecule was tagged by a template-switch adaptor with 12 random nucleotides. TCRdb re-analysed the 5' RACE reads in MiXCR, keeping a single row per CDR3 protein. The table includes 550,000 to 600,000 distinct CDR3 sequences, around 48% detected once. The CDR3 extends over 15 amino acids. Germline CDR1 and CDR2: SNHLY and FYNNEI. V was pared by 3 bases and J by 5 bases, with 14 bases between. Sequencing input: blood. This TCR was sampled from a man older than 75 in good health. The chain employs TRBV2 and TRBJ1-5; perhaps TRBD1 as D (5 bases). The CDR3 sequence: CASSEGPGVDQPQHF. CDR3 in DNA: TGTGCCAGCAGTGAGGGGCCTGGAGTAGATCAGCCCCAGCATTTT.